These 21 T cell receptor beta chains came from one sample sequenced in a study of T cell repertoires in cytomegalovirus infection. Their recognized antigens are unknown. TCRdb independently ran MiXCR on the reads; one entry per CDR3 protein. The table shows under 40,000 distinct CDR3 sequences, with roughly 54% occurring only once. This sample comprised CD8+ T cells from cultured PBMCs, obtained from culture after CMV antigen stimulation. Source of these receptors: a human donor in good health (CMV status not recorded). Some clones in this sample may be carry-over from other donors' samples.

The CDR3 nucleotides read TGTGCCAGCAGTTACTTCCTCGTACGGGGGCGCAGCTCCTACGAGCAGTACTTC. Residues: CASSYFLVRGRSSYEQYF. The chain couples TRBV6-6 to TRBJ2-7; D could derive from TRBD1 or TRBD2 (6 bases each). Germline CDR1 is MNHNY and CDR2 is SVGAGI (reference sequence). CDR3 length equals 18 residues. V dropped 1 base and J dropped 0 bases, with 19 bases sitting between them.

The rearrangement joins TRBV6-1 to TRBJ2-6; no reliable D call. Germline V CDR1 and CDR2: MNHNS, SASEGT. This CDR3 has 15 residues. With 5 bases removed from V and 0 bases from J, the gap between germline ends came to 8 bases. The CDR3, as DNA: TGTGCCAGCAGTCCGCCCCCCTCTGGGGCCAACGTCCTGACTTTC. This encodes CASSPPPSGANVLTF.

This clonotype was seen only a few times. The chain carries TRBV24-1 and TRBJ2-7, with D hard to call. The germline CDR1 and CDR2 sequences are KGHDR and SFDVKD. The CDR3 has 11 amino acids. V lost 2 bases and J lost 2, with 0 bases in between. The CDR3 protein is CATSDSYEQYF. CDR3 DNA sequence: TGTGCCACCAGTGATTCCTACGAGCAGTACTTC.

A few counts support this clonotype. This chain uses TRBV20-1 with TRBJ2-7; possibly TRBD1 or TRBD2 for D (6 bases each). The CDR3 extends over 18 amino acids. The V gene lost 5 bases and the J gene lost 2 bases, with 28 bases spanning the gap. Germline assignment: CDR1 DFQATT and CDR2 SNEGSKA (reference sequence). CDR3 nucleotides: TGCAGTGCTGCTTCGGGCCATACAGGGAAGGGACTCACCTACGAGCAGTACTTC. Its protein product is CSAASGHTGKGLTYEQYF.

This clonotype came up a few times. The CDR3 region has the DNA TGTGCCAGCAGTTATTCATCGGGGGGGGAGCAGTACTTC. Translating it yields CASSYSSGGEQYF. The chain has TRBV12-3 or TRBV12-4 and TRBJ2-7; 8 bases fit TRBD2. V lost 4 bases and J lost 7; bases outside the gene matches: 6. The length of the CDR3 is 13 residues.

This clonotype was observed many times. V and J are TRBV7-9 and TRBJ2-7; tentative D call: TRBD1 (6 bases). This CDR3 spans 15 amino acids. V dropped 1 base and J dropped 5 bases, with 15 bases sitting between them. The germline V gene has CDR1 SEHNR and CDR2 FQNEAQ (reference sequence). The DNA for the CDR3 is TGTGCCAGCAGCTTAGAGGTAACAGGGCAAGACGAGCAGTACTTC. It is translated as CASSLEVTGQDEQYF.

The J gene is TRBJ1-1, the V gene TRBV7-8; 8 nucleotides align to TRBD1. CDR1 is SGHVS, CDR2 FQNEAQ, per germline. The CDR3 has 15 residues. V was clipped by 4 bases and J by 0 bases; unmatched bases: 4. CDR3 in DNA: TGTGCCAGCAGCTGGCGACAGGGGCTGAACACTGAAGCTTTCTTT. As protein: CASSWRQGLNTEAFF.

The CDR3 loop is CASSPRGNQPQHF. CDR3 bases: TGTGCCAGCAGCCCCCGCGGCAATCAGCCCCAGCATTTT. This sequence joins TRBV7-6 and TRBJ1-5; D is unclear. The germline gives CDR1 SGHVS, CDR2 FNYEAQ. V lost 5 bases, J lost 2 bases, and 7 bases lay in between. The CDR3 covers 13 residues.

This clonotype was observed a few times. The chain joins TRBV5-1 to TRBJ2-2, with a weak D call TRBD1 (5 bases). This CDR3 spans 15 amino acids. Germline lookup yields CDR1 SGHRS and CDR2 YFSETQ. The V and J ends lost 4 bases and 3 bases respectively, with 13 bases between them. CDR3 amino acids: CASSRGDSYTGELFF. Written as DNA, the CDR3 is TGCGCCAGCAGCCGTGGTGACAGCTACACCGGGGAGCTGTTTTTT.

The chain has TRBV7-9 and TRBJ2-7, with D perhaps matching TRBD1 (6 bases). The CDR3 contains 14 residues. Germline loops: CDR1 SEHNR, CDR2 FQNEAQ (reference sequence). V lost 5 bases and J 0 bases, leaving 11 bases between the germline ends. This CDR3 reads CASSHRESSYEQYF. CDR3 in DNA: TGTGCCAGCAGCCACAGGGAAAGCTCCTACGAGCAGTACTTC. Looking up the rest from reference TRBV7-9 and TRBJ2-7 gives the full variable domain: DTGVSQNPRHKITKRGQNVTFRCDPISEHNRLYWYRQTLGQGPEFLTYFQNEAQLEKSRLLSDRFSAERPKGSFSTLEIQRTEQGDSAMYLCASSHRESSYEQYFGPGTRLTVT.

The genes are TRBV27 and TRBJ2-7, with D tentatively TRBD2 (5 bases). V was trimmed by 4 bases and J by 5 bases, leaving 12 bases between them. The CDR3 has 13 amino acids. From germline, CDR1 is MNHEY and CDR2 SMNVEV (reference sequence). Here the CDR3 reads CASSYARRNEQYF. For the CDR3, the DNA is TGTGCCAGCAGTTACGCCAGGAGGAACGAGCAGTACTTC.

This clonotype has only a few counts. The chain carries TRBV7-8 and TRBJ2-7; 7 positions match TRBD1. The CDR3 consists of 14 residues. CDR1 is SGHVS and CDR2 is FQNEAQ in the germline V gene. V dropped 4 bases and J dropped 3; count of bases not matched to a gene: 6. CDR3 coding DNA: TGTGCCAGCAGCTACTGGGCAGGGGGCTACGAGCAGTACTTC. Its translation: CASSYWAGGYEQYF.

The genes are TRBV19 and TRBJ1-1; unclear D gene. V was cut by 7 bases and J by 2 bases, with 20 bases left in between. Germline V gives CDR1 LNHDA, CDR2 SQIVND (reference sequence). The CDR3 sequence is 16 residues long. As DNA, the CDR3 is TGTGCCAGTATGCCCCTTCGCTCGGGCCTCAACACTGAAGCTTTCTTT. It is translated as CASMPLRSGLNTEAFF.

This clonotype has just one count. V and J are TRBV27 and TRBJ2-3, with 7 bases lining up with TRBD1. The CDR3 runs 16 residues. V lost 7 bases to trimming and J lost 0 bases; unmatched junction nucleotides: 10. In germline, CDR1 is MNHEY, CDR2 SMNVEV (reference sequence). CDR3 sequence (DNA): TGTGCCAGCACAGCCCACAGGGGACATAGCACAGATACGCAGTATTTT. It encodes CASTAHRGHSTDTQYF.

This clonotype came up a few times. This chain connects TRBV7-2 to TRBJ2-2; 9 nucleotides align to TRBD2. Germline V gene sequence: CDR1 SGHTA, CDR2 FQGNSA. CDR3 size: 18 residues. V lost 4 bases and J lost 0; bases outside the gene matches: 9. CDR3 sequence reads: CASSSPHRLAANTGELFF. The CDR3 DNA follows: TGTGCCAGCAGCTCCCCCCACCGACTAGCGGCGAACACCGGGGAGCTGTTTTTT.

This clonotype was counted only a few times. The V call is TRBV7-8, the J call TRBJ1-2, with D perhaps matching TRBD1 (5 bases). Trimming cost V 7 bases and J 4 bases, with 13 bases left between them. This CDR3 is built from 13 residues. The germline V gene has CDR1 SGHVS and CDR2 FQNEAQ. This chain's CDR3 is CASISEGSYGYTF. As DNA, the CDR3 is TGTGCCAGCATTTCCGAGGGGAGCTATGGCTACACCTTC.

The chain recombines TRBV7-2 with TRBJ2-3; no clear D. The CDR3 has 18 amino acids. Per germline, CDR1 SGHTA and CDR2 FQGNSA. The germline V and J ends were trimmed by 5 bases and 1 base, with 22 bases remaining between them. The CDR3 DNA reads TGTGCCAGCAGCCTTACCGCCACTACTCCCCCGGGCACAGATACGCAGTATTTT. It translates to CASSLTATTPPGTDTQYF.

The chain combines TRBV24-1 with TRBJ2-1, with 8 bases aligning to TRBD2. CDR1 KGHDR and CDR2 SFDVKD come from the germline V gene. Losses at the gene ends were 3 bases for V and 7 bases for J; bases not matched to a gene: 7. The CDR3 length is 15 residues. The DNA for the CDR3 is TGTGCCACCAGTGATATATCCGGGGGGGGGAATGAGCAGTTCTTC. The encoded protein is CATSDISGGGNEQFF.

This clonotype was detected a few times. V gene TRBV23-1 combines with J gene TRBJ2-3; unclear D gene. TRBV23-1 is an ORF, and what it does is uncertain. The CDR3 runs 15 residues. V shed 5 bases and J shed 2 bases, with 14 bases lying between them. The chain's CDR3 is CASSTTDTDTDTQYF. In DNA, the CDR3 is TGCGCCAGCAGTACAACCGACACCGACACAGATACGCAGTATTTT.

The chain joins TRBV7-3 to TRBJ2-7, with D uncertain. Trimming pared 5 bases from V and 2 bases from J, leaving 19 bases between. The germline gives CDR1 SGHTA, CDR2 FQGTGA. The CDR3 runs 16 residues. Written as DNA, the CDR3 is TGTGCCAGCAGCCCAGGACGGCCCCTAGTTACCTACGAGCAGTACTTC. It encodes CASSPGRPLVTYEQYF.

V gene TRBV5-5 combines with J gene TRBJ2-7; no firm D call. CDR3 length: 13 residues. With 1 base removed from V and 0 bases from J, the gap between germline ends came to 5 bases. The V gene's germline CDR1 is SGHKS and CDR2 YYEKEE (reference sequence). The CDR3 DNA is TGTGCCAGCAGCTTGAGGAACTCCTACGAGCAGTACTTC. Residues: CASSLRNSYEQYF.